The present entry profiles one T cell receptor beta chain with its context. The sample originates from a study of blood T cell repertoires in COVID-19. Study as a whole: COVID-19 samples collected from the United States, Italy and Spain covered acute and convalescent phases. T cells, B-cell-depleted T cells, or PBMCs supplied cDNA or gDNA.

As originally analysed: Researchers report that nucleated cell counts were estimated from reference gene primer amplification. TCRdb's copy holds only in-frame clones and misses some; the assay was immunoSEQ multiplex PCR. Clone size and the V and J calls come from that table; the DNA yielded D and trimming. The sample includes tens of thousands of clones, around four fifths seen only once; the top ten take more than 20%. The CDR3 has 12 amino acids. The germline V gene has CDR1 MNHEY and CDR2 SVGAGI. The germline V and J ends were trimmed by 4 bases and 4 bases, with 7 bases remaining between them. The gene calls are TRBV6-5 and TRBJ1-2, with D possibly matching TRBD1 (6 bases). The receptor was derived from a man in his fifties or sixties with acute or convalescent COVID-19. Sequencing was carried out using peripheral blood. The DNA of the CDR3 is TGTGCCAGCAGTTCACAGGGCTATGGCTACACCTTC. Protein: CASSSQGYGYTF.